This is a list of T cell receptor beta chains from one sample in a study of human T cells and chemical hapten exposure. TCRdb itself ran the RACE reads through MiXCR, one entry per CDR3 protein. The table records some 360,000 distinct CDR3 sequences, about 5.1% of them present only once. Sequencing was performed on whole blood, taken in connection with sensitization to the hapten diphenylcyclopropenone (DPC). All receptors derive from a woman between 50 and 59 years old with alopecia areata. Some clones in this sample may be carry-over from other donors' samples. The conserved cysteine and the conserved F or W are not part of the CDR3 here.

TRBV29-1	TRBJ2-4	SVEVTSGRLTKNIQY
TRBV13	TRBJ2-7	ASSLTGPAHEQY
TRBV5-1	TRBJ2-3	ASRGMIRLAEDTQY
TRBV27	TRBJ1-2	ASSPHPGQVYGYT
TRBV7-9	TRBJ2-1	ASRGDNEQF
TRBV21-1	TRBJ1-5	ASSRLGQGSGQPQH
TRBV4-3	TRBJ1-2	ASSQDHGESYGYT
TRBV7-2	TRBJ1-5	ASSPGKGQPQH
TRBV15	TRBJ1-3	ATSRSSLIGNTIY
TRBV20-1	TRBJ1-2	SASRTGFGYT
TRBV18	TRBJ2-7	ASSGLVSYEQY
TRBV3-1	TRBJ1-5	ASSPTGNSNQPQH
TRBV27	TRBJ2-3	ASSSLLSTDTQY
TRBV28	TRBJ2-1	ASSAPTHNEQF
TRBV12-3/TRBV12-4	TRBJ1-4	ASSPGTATNEKLF
TRBV6-6	TRBJ2-7	ASNGGNEQY
TRBV29-1	TRBJ2-5	AALFILLAGGTTQY
TRBV2	TRBJ2-3	ASSGWDTQY
TRBV6-5	TRBJ1-5	ASSVGPNQPQH
TRBV28	TRBJ2-7	ASTSGPGEQY
TRBV7-8	TRBJ2-7	ASSPGTLSY
TRBV12-3/TRBV12-4	TRBJ1-4	ASRGDSRRREKLF